The rows below give T cell receptor beta chains drawn from one sample of a study of blood T cell repertoires in COVID-19. The protocol was immunoSEQ multiplex PCR, while the TCRdb copy is restricted to in-frame clones and leaves out a portion. The sample lists about 390,000 clones; approximately 89% were seen once. Specimen: peripheral blood. The receptors here all came from a woman between 55 and 75 years old with COVID-19, enrolled during active disease. The CDR3 runs from the conserved cysteine through the conserved F or W. The D gene is left open where the match is weak. Size tells how often a clone was seen (once, few, many) or the class of an expanded clone, and some rows leave it out.

d_gene	abundance	len	v_gene	j_gene	CDR3nt	CDR3aa
TRBD2	NA	17	TRBV10-1	TRBJ2-3	TGCGCCAGCGGGATTCGACTAGCGGGGGACTCCACAGATACGCAGTATTTT	CASGIRLAGDSTDTQYF
TRBD2	NA	18	TRBV14	TRBJ2-3	TGTGCCAGCAGCCAAGAGCCCACTTATAGCGGGGGCACAGATACGCAGTATTTT	CASSQEPTYSGGTDTQYF
NA	NA	13	TRBV6-5	TRBJ1-2	TGTGCCAGCAGTAGGGGGACATACCGAGGCTACACCTTC	CASSRGTYRGYTF
NA	NA	12	TRBV5-1	TRBJ2-7	TGCGCCAGCAGCCCCGGAGGAGTCGAGCAGTACTTC	CASSPGGVEQYF
TRBD1	NA	17	TRBV29-1	TRBJ2-6	TGCAGCGTGAGACTGGGACAGGTACACTCTGGGGCCAACGTCCTGACTTTC	CSVRLGQVHSGANVLTF
NA	few	14	TRBV27	TRBJ1-1	TGTGCCAGCAGTTCCGTGGACAGGAACACTGAAGCTTTCTTT	CASSSVDRNTEAFF
NA	NA	18	TRBV4-1	TRBJ1-5	TGCGCCAGCAGCCAAGATGGGGCCCTTGGATCTAGCAATCAGCCCCAGCATTTT	CASSQDGALGSSNQPQHF
NA	NA	18	TRBV5-4	TRBJ2-6	TGTGCCAGCAGCTCTTTGACTACCGAGAGCTCTGGGGCCAACGTCCTGACTTTC	CASSSLTTESSGANVLTF
NA	NA	15	TRBV5-1	TRBJ2-7	TGCGCCAGCAGCTTGGAACAGAGCATTTCCTACGAGCAGTACTTC	CASSLEQSISYEQYF
TRBD2	NA	16	TRBV27	TRBJ2-3	TGTGCCAGCAGTTTAGGGGCGGGGGGGTTCACAGATACGCAGTATTTT	CASSLGAGGFTDTQYF
TRBD1	NA	14	TRBV2	TRBJ1-2	TGTGCCAGCAGTCGACAGGGTCGGGACTATGGCTACACCTTC	CASSRQGRDYGYTF
TRBD1	NA	15	TRBV28	TRBJ2-6	TGTGCCAGCAGCCCAGGGGGCTCTGGGGCCAACGTCCTGACTTTC	CASSPGGSGANVLTF
NA	NA	14	TRBV5-1	TRBJ1-6	TGCGCCAGCAATCCAGGACACATCTTTTCACCCCTCCACTTT	CASNPGHIFSPLHF
NA	NA	13	TRBV6-5	TRBJ1-4	TGTGCCAGCAGTTACTCCGGACAACGAAAACTGTTTTTT	CASSYSGQRKLFF
NA	once	13	TRBV10-1	TRBJ1-1	TGCGCCAGCAGCCCCGAGGCGGATACCGAAGCTTTCTTT	CASSPEADTEAFF
NA	NA	11	TRBV6-5	TRBJ2-3	TGTGCCAGCAGGGGGGGAGATACGCAGTATTTT	CASRGGDTQYF
NA	NA	13	TRBV29-1	TRBJ1-6	TGCAGCGTTCAGCAGGGTAAAAGTTCACCCCTCCACTTT	CSVQQGKSSPLHF
NA	NA	11	TRBV7-9	TRBJ2-1	TGTGCCAGCCATTCCTACAATGAGCAGTTCTTC	CASHSYNEQFF
NA	NA	13	TRBV12-5	TRBJ1-4	TGTGCTAGTGGCTACGGGGGGAATGAAAAACTGTTTTTT	CASGYGGNEKLFF
NA	NA	11	TRBV30	TRBJ2-1	TGTGCCTGGAGTTCGGGGAATGAGCAGTTCTTC	CAWSSGNEQFF
TRBD1	few	14	TRBV2	TRBJ1-2	TGTGCCAGCCCCCAGGGGGGATTTTCCTATGGCTACACCTTC	CASPQGGFSYGYTF
TRBD1	NA	16	TRBV12-5	TRBJ1-5	TGTGCTAGTGGTTTAGCCGGGACAGGTCCTAATCAGCCCCAGCATTTT	CASGLAGTGPNQPQHF
TRBD1	NA	15	TRBV6-5	TRBJ2-7	TGTGCCAGCAGTTACCGTGGACAGGGCTCCTACGAGCAGTACTTC	CASSYRGQGSYEQYF
NA	NA	13	TRBV6-5	TRBJ2-7	TGTGCCAGCAGTAGGACATTGTCCTACGAGCAGTACTTC	CASSRTLSYEQYF
NA	NA	14	TRBV5-5	TRBJ1-1	TGTGCCAGCAGCTTGGTAGGGGGAAAAGAAGAAGCTTTCTTT	CASSLVGGKEEAFF
NA	NA	16	TRBV7-8	TRBJ2-3	TGTGCCAGCAGCTTGAGACCGGGACACGCCGCAGATACGCAGTATTTT	CASSLRPGHAADTQYF
TRBD2	NA	15	TRBV11-3	TRBJ2-1	TGTGCCAGCAGCTTACTAGCGGGGGTTAGCAATGAGCAGTTCTTC	CASSLLAGVSNEQFF
TRBD1	NA	19	TRBV6-6	TRBJ1-3	TGTGCCAGCAGCCGACTCACATCCGGGACAGGCCTCTCTGGAAACACCATATATTTT	CASSRLTSGTGLSGNTIYF
NA	NA	12	TRBV5-6	TRBJ1-1	TGTGCCAGCAGCTTGAACTATGCTAGACCTTTCTTT	CASSLNYARPFF
NA	NA	15	TRBV6-6	TRBJ1-1	TGTGCCAGCAGTTACTCGTCCGAACGAGGGACTGAAGCTTTCTTT	CASSYSSERGTEAFF
TRBD1	NA	15	TRBV19	TRBJ1-1	TGTGCCAGTAACCTTGTTGACAGGGCGAACACTGAAGCTTTCTTT	CASNLVDRANTEAFF
TRBD2	NA	14	TRBV29-1	TRBJ2-7	TGCAGCGTTGAAGCCAGCGGGGTCGCGTACGAGCAGTACTTC	CSVEASGVAYEQYF
NA	few	13	TRBV7-9	TRBJ1-4	TGTGCCAGCAGCGCTCAGGGAGGGGAAAAACTGTTTTTT	CASSAQGGEKLFF
TRBD1	NA	14	TRBV13	TRBJ2-7	TGTGCCAGCAGCTTAGGGGGACAGCAGTACGAGCAGTACTTC	CASSLGGQQYEQYF
TRBD1	NA	16	TRBV20-1	TRBJ1-5	TGCAGTGCTAGTTACAGGGGGCTGGGTAGCAATCAGCCCCAGCATTTT	CSASYRGLGSNQPQHF
NA	NA	13	TRBV6-5	TRBJ2-2	TGTGCCAGCAGGTGGCAGGGCGCCGGGGAGCTGTTTTTT	CASRWQGAGELFF
NA	NA	14	TRBV5-1	TRBJ1-1	TGCGCCAGCAGCTTTACAGGTTCGACCACTGAAGCTTTCTTT	CASSFTGSTTEAFF
NA	NA	12	TRBV11-3	TRBJ2-1	TGTGCCAGCAGCTTAGCCCCGGGTGAGCAGTTCTTC	CASSLAPGEQFF
TRBD1	NA	11	TRBV20-1	TRBJ2-7	TGCAGTGCTCAGGGGGCCTACGAGCAGTACTTC	CSAQGAYEQYF
NA	NA	11	TRBV30	TRBJ2-5	TGTGCCTGGAGTGCGCAGGCGACCCAGTACTTC	CAWSAQATQYF
TRBD1	NA	14	TRBV28	TRBJ2-7	TGTGCCAGCATTGCCCCGGGACAGTCCTACGAGCAGTACTTC	CASIAPGQSYEQYF
NA	once	14	TRBV30	TRBJ1-5	TGTGCCTGGAGTGTAGGAGGGTCCAATCAGCCCCAGCATTTT	CAWSVGGSNQPQHF
NA	NA	15	TRBV6-5	TRBJ1-3	TGTGCCAGCAGTTCGACAGGACTCTCTGGAAACACCATATATTTT	CASSSTGLSGNTIYF
TRBD1	NA	15	TRBV4-2	TRBJ2-7	TGTGCCAGCAGCCAATTGGGACAGGGTCCCTACGAGCAGTACTTC	CASSQLGQGPYEQYF
NA	once	15	TRBV21-1	TRBJ2-1	TGTGCCAGCAGCAATCGACGGACAGATGACAATGAGCAGTTCTTC	CASSNRRTDDNEQFF
NA	NA	14	TRBV7-2	TRBJ1-3	TGTGCCAGCAGCTTAGGACAGATTGGAAACACCATATATTTT	CASSLGQIGNTIYF
NA	NA	14	TRBV19	TRBJ1-5	TGTGCCAGTAGTATACGGGAACCCGCCGGGCCCCAGCATTTT	CASSIREPAGPQHF
NA	NA	12	TRBV9	TRBJ1-2	TGTGCCAGCAGCCCATCTGGAGATGGCTACACCTTC	CASSPSGDGYTF
NA	NA	10	TRBV2	TRBJ2-7	TGTGCCAGCGCCAGTTACGAGCAGTACTTC	CASASYEQYF